The present entry profiles one T cell receptor (beta chain) with its context. This clone was found a few times. Its binding antigen is unknown. No qualities accompany the bases; no much larger clone lies one base away. These data belong to a study of cytomegalovirus exposure and HLA in healthy donors (dated by TCRdb to about 2017). Context from the whole study: In an earlier analysis of some 550 of the donors, roughly 300 Gb of sequence data and 100 million or so unique TCR beta sequences from about 180 million T cells were reported. An early release covering 500 to 750 HLA-typed donors comprised 300 to 350 gigabases of sequencing data and roughly 85 million unique TCR sequences. Of the roughly 410 genotyped donors, more than 75% were placed in the genetic ancestry cluster associated with self-reported Caucasian donors. The study was designed to test whether signatures of past pathogen exposure could be identified by cataloging public T cell receptors. The study profiled the T cell repertoires of 550 to 700 subjects by immunosequencing and related them to cytomegalovirus serostatus. A separate validation cohort of 100 to 150 different subjects was used in addition to the roughly 670-subject first cohort. High-throughput TCR immunosequencing, statistical association of individual TCRs with disease status, and machine learning were combined to predict cytomegalovirus infection status. A later analysis re-analyzed previously published TCR beta repertoires from approximately 700 donors and added high-resolution HLA genotyping to study TCR occurrence patterns. Rather than using new phenotypic data, the later analysis identified candidate immune exposures from TCR beta sequences and from how often those sequences occurred across donors. An earlier analysis of 450 to 750 of the donors used high-throughput TCR beta sequencing to judge whether each TCR beta V gene segment behaved as functional or pseudogenic. Donor age, sex, ethnicity and CMV serostatus were compiled together with the repertoire data. A later genetic analysis took genome-wide SNP genotypes for about 60% of the roughly 670 donors and used that subset as a discovery cohort. Every repertoire in the discovery cohort had been generated on one and the same sequencing platform. Both class I and class II loci were covered by HLA typing, at four-digit resolution. The number of donors typed differed by locus, with 629-630 for A, B, C, DRB1 and DQB1, about 500 for DQA1, 606 for DPA1, and around 430 for DPB1. Roughly 5 DR-DQ haplotypes were treated as single units for association and clustering because of strong linkage in the cohort. On average, 235,054 unique TCR beta nucleotide sequences were sequenced per donor among a few hundred genotyped donors of the cohort, with roughly 18% of those sequences being non-productive.

In total, around 600 healthy bone marrow donors made up the cohort. At the time of sampling, all cohort members were nominally healthy, though unrecorded immune exposures were likely present. The donor was CMV seropositive and was included in the group of approximately 300 seropositive cohort members. Every donor gave a peripheral blood sample, and the peripheral blood mononuclear cells from that sample were used for TCR beta sequencing. The Qiagen DNeasy Blood Extraction Kit was used to extract genomic DNA from the blood cell samples. Library creation used the immunoSEQ multiplex PCR assay. For the multiplex PCR, a mixture combining 60 forward primers for TCR Vbeta segments and 13 reverse primers for TCR Jbeta segments was used. Amplification of the CDR3 region of rearranged TCR beta genes was performed with a multiplex PCR assay on genomic DNA. Amplified TCR beta libraries were sequenced as 87-base-pair reads on the Illumina HiSeq System. As for the original processing: A later analysis tallied tens of millions of unique TCR beta chains across the 650 to 750 repertoires, and roughly 11 million of those chains were shared by two or more donors. To remove PCR and sequencing errors, raw reads were error-corrected and collapsed into unique sequences using a nearest-neighbor algorithm that merged closely related sequences. To assign V, D and J gene segments, CDR3 sequences were aligned to IMGT reference sequences. For a sequence to be retained, a match of at least six nucleotides to both a V gene segment and a J gene segment was required. Rearrangements were called productive when the CDR3 lacked stop codons and stayed in frame with V and J; all others were non-productive. Following IMGT convention, CDR3 was defined as the stretch from the second conserved V-encoded cysteine to the conserved J-encoded phenylalanine. The earlier analysis of about 590 of the donors excluded sequences that lacked an unambiguous match to a single V gene segment. In an earlier analysis of 450 to 750 of the donors, a V segment was called functional when productive rearrangements were above 56.7%, and segregating when the standard deviation between donors exceeded 5%. A statistical classification framework was built to diagnose cytomegalovirus status from the catalog of TCR beta chain sequences. A later analysis assigned V and J genes by comparing TCR nucleotide sequences with IMGT/GENE-DB human TR gene sequences. Using the TCRdist pipeline, a later analysis assigned CDR3 sequences along with most-parsimonious VDJ recombination scenarios. In a later analysis, every TCR beta chain was defined by the combination of its CDR3 amino acid sequence and its V-gene family, and reads without a unique V-gene family were dropped. As a way to deal with suspected cross-contamination and a sequencing artifact, a later analysis dropped approximately 590 nucleotide sequences that were highly shared and had low generation probability. A later analysis calculated a clonal expansion index for each public chain from normalized within-repertoire ranks of inferred template counts. In a later analysis, generation probabilities were computed with a VDJ recombination model fitted to out-of-frame rearrangements, and the resulting probabilities were checked against IGoR. In a later analysis, TCR-TCR, TCR-HLA and TCR-CMV co-occurrence was scored with hypergeometric tests, and a repertoire-size bias correction was applied to TCR pairs. To estimate false discovery rates, a later analysis permuted the HLA or CMV assignments 20 times. In a later analysis, co-occurring TCRs were grouped using DBSCAN, with TCRdist sequence similarity added in when clustering inside HLA-allele-positive subsets. Repertoires with fewer than 30,000 or more than 120,000 public chains were left out of co-occurrence clustering, as were about 5 repertoires with anomalous nucleotide sharing. Here the immuneACCESS table is served through TCRdb, limited to in-frame sequences with V and J called. Missing clones are a known gap in these copies; in checked studies unresolved V genes cover under half, and the rest lacks a known reason. D and trimming were read from the DNA, whereas the V and J calls and clone size are those reported in that table. Recorded for this sample are approximately 110,000 clones; approximately 70% of them occurred a single time. The ten largest clones take up 11% of the sample.

The paper's findings and limits, for the study overall: In an earlier analysis of approximately 590 of the donors, most TCR beta V segments were observed in productive rearrangements about 90% or about 30% of the time, broadly matching IMGT annotations. The classifier was reported to diagnose cytomegalovirus status with high specificity and sensitivity in both the original and validation cohorts. A group of highly shared sequence variants was considered likely to be a technical artifact of the sequencing pipeline. A later genetic analysis associated a missense DCLRE1C variant with V-gene and J-gene trimming of TCR beta chains, and an independent cohort replicated the association. The only immune exposure information available for the cohort was CMV serostatus. Assigning TCR associations to individual alleles was difficult when HLA alleles, especially DR and DQ, strongly co-occurred. In a later analysis, the rate of TCR association differed among HLA loci, with DRB1 alleles having the most associated TCRs and HLA-C alleles having the fewest. Compared with equally common non-associated chains, HLA-associated TCR beta chains in a later analysis were more clonally expanded and had lower generation probabilities. The authors suggested that the approach could potentially be generalized to other disease states and immunological phenotypes. According to a later analysis, parvovirus B19, influenza, CMV and Epstein-Barr virus appeared linked to several top co-occurrence clusters. In vitro tests confirmed that a few of the cytomegalovirus-associated TCR beta chains recognize cytomegalovirus antigens. Because HLA typing was missing for some donors at each locus, association tests included only the typed subset. Most TCR sequences were seen in very few donors, while some public TCRs were found in many individuals. Correlated functional status among segregating V segments might be attributable to linkage disequilibrium, but an unknown experimental factor could not be ruled out. A total of some 180 TCR beta chains were listed by the study as associated with cytomegalovirus. Most CMV-associated TCR beta chains appeared to be HLA-restricted in a later analysis, and the HLA associations seemed to be driven largely by CMV exposure. In a later analysis, some 17,000 TCR beta sequences were associated with specific HLA alleles at a false discovery rate of 0.05. This cohort had only TCR beta chains sequenced, and the lack of alpha or paired-chain data limited which features could be detected. According to a later genetic analysis, donors in an Asian-associated ancestry cluster had fewer N-insertions in productive TCRs than the approximately 670-donor mean. The 87-base-pair reads could not distinguish some IMGT-functional V segments, including TRBV6-2 and TRBV6-3, so those segments were excluded. A further reported finding was that TCR beta sequences accurately predicted the HLA-A and HLA-B alleles for most subjects in the first cohort. Sequencing depth was assumed to be roughly uniform across donors in the presence/absence analyses, though that assumption may not hold. Because counts were too low, fewer than 20 rarely observed V segments, including chromosome 9 orphons, were excluded from the earlier analysis of around 590 of the donors.

The CDR3 runs 14 amino acids, cysteine and phenylalanine included. The sequence is cut down to CDR3 DNA, 42 bases in frame from base 1. CDR1 and CDR2, per the germline V gene (reference sequence), are SGHKS and YYEKEE. V loses 4 bases, J loses 5 bases, and the germline ends lie 15 bases apart. The chain is encoded by TRBV5-5 joined to TRBJ2-5, with no confidently assigned D gene. The sequence derives from a man aged 40-49 years in good health and CMV-seropositive. Input material: PBMCs. The CDR3: CASSHDPRAETQYF. The DNA sequence is TGTGCCAGCAGCCATGACCCGCGAGCGGAGACCCAGTACTTC.